The rows below give T cell receptor beta chains drawn from one sample of a study of control samples from healthy donors and cancer patients. Clones were sequenced by immunoSEQ multiplex PCR, and TCRdb holds only the in-frame ones, with some missing. This sample yields tens of thousands of clones, of which about 94% are seen a single time; approximately 2.8% belongs to the top ten. The sample consisted of blood. The receptors stem from a woman aged 25 to 39 in good health. Both conserved end residues are part of each CDR3. A D gene is named only where the DNA matches it firmly. Expanded clones get a size class; other rows say once, few or many, or leave the size out.

NA	TRBV2	NA	TRBJ1-3	CASSDDLISSGNTIYF	TGTGCCAGCAGCGACGATCTGATTTCTTCTGGAAACACCATATATTTT
NA	TRBV12-3/TRBV12-4	TRBD1	TRBJ1-2	CASSFGQGAPYTF	TGTGCCAGCAGTTTTGGACAGGGGGCTCCCTACACCTTC
once	TRBV7-3	NA	TRBJ2-3	CASSQGGDTQYF	TGTGCCAGCAGCCAGGGGGGAGATACGCAGTATTTT
NA	TRBV30	TRBD1	TRBJ1-1	CAWAGTGIPTEAFF	TGTGCCTGGGCCGGGACAGGGATCCCCACTGAAGCTTTCTTT
NA	TRBV3-1/TRBV3-2	NA	TRBJ2-1	CASSQGGLYYNEQFF	TGTGCCAGCAGCCAAGGGGGCCTTTACTACAATGAGCAGTTCTTC
NA	TRBV10-2	NA	TRBJ1-5	CASSEGGGGQPQHF	TGCGCCAGCAGTGAGGGGGGGGGAGGTCAGCCCCAGCATTTT
NA	TRBV16	NA	TRBJ1-5	CASSPRGSNQPQHF	TGTGCCAGCAGCCCAAGGGGGAGCAATCAGCCCCAGCATTTT
NA	TRBV7-9	NA	TRBJ1-1	CASSSGTLGTEAFF	TGTGCCAGCAGCTCTGGGACTTTGGGGACTGAAGCTTTCTTT
few	TRBV6-2/TRBV6-3	NA	TRBJ2-1	CASSYGGATYNEQFF	TGTGCCAGCAGTTACGGGGGGGCGACATACAATGAGCAGTTCTTC
NA	TRBV19	NA	TRBJ1-5	CASSIDGTVIDLGQPQHF	TGTGCCAGTAGTATAGACGGGACCGTAATCGACCTAGGCCAGCCCCAGCATTTT
NA	TRBV7-2	NA	TRBJ1-5	CASSSATNRPQHF	TGTGCCAGCAGCTCGGCGACAAACAGGCCCCAGCATTTT
NA	TRBV6-5	TRBD1	TRBJ2-7	CASRGQDSYEQYF	TGTGCCAGCAGGGGACAGGACTCCTACGAGCAGTACTTC
NA	TRBV4-1	NA	TRBJ1-5	CASSQGGRNQLQQPQHF	TGCGCCAGCAGCCAAGGGGGGCGAAATCAATTGCAACAGCCCCAGCATTTT
NA	TRBV19	TRBD1	TRBJ1-5	CASSTWDSRNQPQHF	TGTGCCAGTAGTACTTGGGACAGTCGAAATCAGCCCCAGCATTTT
NA	TRBV6-5	TRBD1	TRBJ2-5	CASSYRDRAKGTQYF	TGTGCCAGCAGTTACAGGGACAGGGCCAAGGGGACCCAGTACTTC
NA	TRBV29-1	NA	TRBJ1-1	CSVPQGGTEAFF	TGCAGCGTGCCACAGGGAGGGACTGAAGCTTTCTTT
NA	TRBV3-1/TRBV3-2	TRBD1	TRBJ1-5	CASSQEGTGVQPQHF	TGTGCCAGCAGCCAAGAGGGGACAGGGGTACAGCCCCAGCATTTT
once	TRBV21-1	NA	TRBJ1-1	CASSKSVKDRGPQNTEAFF	TGTGCCAGCAGCAAATCGGTTAAGGACAGGGGGCCTCAGAACACTGAAGCTTTCTTT
once	TRBV7-2	NA	TRBJ1-3	CASSFASGNTIYF	TGTGCCAGCAGCTTTGCCTCTGGAAACACCATATATTTT
NA	TRBV11-2	NA	TRBJ1-5	CASSLSGNQPQHF	TGTGCCAGCAGCTTATCGGGCAATCAGCCCCAGCATTTT
NA	TRBV28	TRBD1	TRBJ1-2	CASKGQSHYGYTF	TGTGCCAGCAAGGGACAGAGTCATTATGGCTACACCTTC
NA	TRBV28	NA	TRBJ2-2	CASSFWGRSAGELFF	TGTGCCAGCAGTTTTTGGGGGCGGAGCGCCGGGGAGCTGTTTTTT
NA	TRBV5-1	TRBD1	TRBJ1-4	CASSQGQGGKKLFF	TGCGCCAGCAGCCAGGGACAGGGTGGGAAAAAACTGTTTTTT
NA	TRBV5-1	NA	TRBJ2-1	CASSLAAGSYNEQFF	TGCGCCAGCAGCTTGGCGGCAGGGTCCTACAATGAGCAGTTCTTC
once	TRBV24-1	NA	TRBJ1-2	CATSYAGTPHGYTF	TGTGCCACCAGTTATGCAGGGACCCCTCATGGCTACACCTTC
NA	TRBV7-6	NA	TRBJ1-1	CASSPPPGPNTEAFF	TGTGCCAGCAGCCCACCACCGGGACCTAACACTGAAGCTTTCTTT
NA	TRBV5-8	TRBD2	TRBJ2-2	CASSFGLRTSRTGELFF	TGTGCCAGCAGCTTCGGTCTACGGACTAGTCGTACCGGGGAGCTGTTTTTT
NA	TRBV4-1	TRBD1	TRBJ1-5	CASSQGRGTGQGNNQPQHF	TGCGCCAGCAGCCAAGGAAGGGGAACCGGACAGGGAAATAATCAGCCCCAGCATTTT
NA	TRBV6-6	TRBD1	TRBJ1-5	CASSYLTGNQPQHF	TGTGCCAGCAGTTACCTGACAGGGAATCAGCCCCAGCATTTT
NA	TRBV29-1	NA	TRBJ1-1	CSVDDRDTVNTEAFF	TGCAGCGTTGACGATAGGGACACCGTGAACACTGAAGCTTTCTTT
NA	TRBV9	NA	TRBJ1-2	CASSFLAIPNYGYTF	TGTGCCAGCAGCTTTTTAGCGATACCCAACTATGGCTACACCTTC
NA	TRBV11-2	TRBD2	TRBJ2-1	CASSLERGRSYNEQFF	TGTGCCAGCAGCTTGGAGCGGGGCCGCTCCTACAATGAGCAGTTCTTC
NA	TRBV19	NA	TRBJ2-1	CASRGLDFVHEQFF	TGTGCCAGTCGTGGACTCGACTTCGTGCATGAGCAGTTCTTC
NA	TRBV19	NA	TRBJ2-2	CASSIWVLNTGELFF	TGTGCCAGTAGTATCTGGGTCCTGAACACCGGGGAGCTGTTTTTT
NA	TRBV24-1	NA	TRBJ1-1	CATSREDLRYTEAFF	TGTGCCACCAGTCGTGAGGACCTTCGGTACACTGAAGCTTTCTTT
NA	TRBV18	TRBD1	TRBJ2-7	CASSGGQQSSYEQYF	TGTGCCAGCTCAGGGGGACAGCAGAGCTCCTACGAGCAGTACTTC